One sample yielded the 31 T cell receptor beta chains listed below, sequenced in a study of T cells after yellow fever vaccination. TCRdb independently ran MiXCR on the 5' RACE reads; one entry per CDR3 protein. The sample lists approximately 110,000 distinct CDR3 sequences, 6.5% to 8% occurring once. This specimen was CD4+ T cells sorted from PBMCs, taken 10 to 11 days after the first yellow fever vaccination. The receptors stem from a man aged 18 to 29 who received the YFV17D yellow fever vaccine.

This clonotype was picked up a small number of times. The chain recombines TRBV7-3 with TRBJ2-1, with D perhaps TRBD1 (6 bases). This CDR3 comprises 18 residues. The V gene's germline CDR1 is SGHTA and CDR2 FQGTGA. The V gene lost 5 bases and the J gene lost 2 bases, with 22 bases spanning the gap. The CDR3 loop is CASSPGARGPRAYNEQFF. For the CDR3, the DNA is TGTGCCAGCAGCCCCGGGGCCAGGGGCCCCAGGGCCTACAATGAGCAGTTCTTC.

The V gene is TRBV14, the J gene TRBJ2-1; 11 bases agree with TRBD2. The junction had 11 bases not matched to a gene; V was cut back by 5 bases and J by 8 bases. Looked up from germline, CDR1 is SGHDN and CDR2 is FVKESK. The CDR3 runs to 16 residues. The CDR3 region has the DNA TGTGCCAGCAGCTCCATTATAGCGGGGGGGCCCGATGAGCAGTTCTTC. This translates into CASSSIIAGGPDEQFF.

This clonotype was seen many times. The chain joins TRBV5-1 to TRBJ2-3; no firm D call. The CDR3 length is 13 residues. In germline, CDR1 is SGHRS, CDR2 YFSETQ. Between the trimmed V and J ends, which lost 4 bases and 1 base, there was a span of 7 bases. The CDR3 region is CASSALGTDTQYF. The CDR3 DNA sequence: TGCGCCAGCAGCGCACTCGGCACAGATACGCAGTATTTT.

This clonotype has a count of ten or more. The chain recombines TRBV5-5 with TRBJ1-1; D is unclear. CDR3 length: 15 amino acids. Per the germline V gene, CDR1 is SGHKS and CDR2 is YYEKEE (reference sequence). V lost 0 bases and J lost 0, with 9 bases in between. CDR3 sequence: CASSLGLGLNTEAFF. The CDR3 nucleotides are TGTGCCAGCAGCTTGGGTCTAGGGTTGAACACTGAAGCTTTCTTT.

This clonotype occurred many times. The chain carries TRBV20-1 and TRBJ2-3, with D tentatively TRBD1 (6 bases). Germline V CDR1 and CDR2: DFQATT, SNEGSKA (reference sequence). V lost 3 bases and J 1 base, leaving 11 bases between the germline ends. CDR3 size: 14 residues. DNA of the CDR3: TGCAGTGCTAGGGACAGCTGGGGCACAGATACGCAGTATTTT. Encoded protein: CSARDSWGTDTQYF.

This clonotype was seen many times. The chain carries TRBV5-1 and TRBJ1-6; possibly TRBD1 for D (5 bases). Germline CDR1 SGHRS, CDR2 YFSETQ. V dropped 4 bases and J dropped 8 bases, with 16 bases sitting between them. This CDR3 region has 15 residues. CDR3 sequence: CASSGDPPYHSPLHF. DNA of the CDR3: TGCGCCAGCAGCGGGGACCCTCCTTACCATTCACCCCTCCACTTT.

This clonotype was counted at least ten times. This chain links TRBV5-1 with TRBJ2-1, with 8 bases that match TRBD1. The CDR3 contains 16 residues. V lost 4 bases to trimming and J lost 8 bases; unmatched junction nucleotides: 14. Germline V gene data show CDR1 as SGHRS and CDR2 as YFSETQ. CDR3 nucleotides: TGCGCCAGCAGCGGGGGTCCAGGGGGCCTGTTAGATGAGCAGTTCTTC. This translates into CASSGGPGGLLDEQFF.

This clonotype was seen repeatedly, ten times or more. The chain carries TRBV27 and TRBJ2-1, with TRBD1 matching 9 bases. Germline CDR1 and CDR2: MNHEY and SMNVEV (reference sequence). The CDR3 spans 15 residues. V shed 7 bases, J shed 8 bases, and the junction held 12 bases outside the gene matches. CDR3 protein: CASTLDRTGVDEQFF. The CDR3 nucleotides read TGTGCCAGCACCCTGGACCGGACAGGGGTAGATGAGCAGTTCTTC.

This clonotype has a count of ten or more. The rearrangement uses TRBV7-6 and TRBJ2-3, with D uncertain. CDR3 length: 17 residues. Germline V gene lookup returns CDR1 SGHVS and CDR2 FNYEAQ. Trimming removed 1 base at V and 4 bases at J, with 18 bases between. The CDR3 protein is CASSLVALGIVADTQYF. CDR3 nucleotides: TGTGCCAGCAGCTTAGTCGCTCTGGGGATTGTAGCAGATACGCAGTATTTT. The entire variable domain, with the rest obtained from reference TRBV7-6 and TRBJ2-3, is as follows: GAGVSQSPRYKVTKRGQDVALRCDPISGHVSLYWYRQALGQGPEFLTYFNYEAQQDKSGLPNDRFSAERPEGSISTLTIQRTEQRDSAMYRCASSLVALGIVADTQYFGPGTRLTVL.

This clonotype was counted many times. The chain is built from TRBV10-3 and TRBJ2-7; 9 nucleotides agree with TRBD1. The V gene's germline CDR1 is ENHRY and CDR2 SYGVKD. V trimming: 0 bases; J trimming: 3 bases; junction bases outside the gene matches: 12. This CDR3 is built from 18 residues. CDR3 residues: CAISESGRGQGTNYEQYF. CDR3 nucleotides: TGTGCCATCAGTGAGTCGGGAAGAGGACAGGGGACGAACTACGAGCAGTACTTC.

In this sample, this clonotype turned up many times. V gene TRBV7-2 combines with J gene TRBJ2-4; 7 nucleotides match TRBD1. In germline, CDR1 is SGHTA, CDR2 FQGNSA. Trimming at V came to 3 bases and at J to 8 bases, leaving 4 bases not matched to a gene. The CDR3 contains 13 residues. The CDR3 loop is CASSFNRGDIQYF. In nucleotides, the CDR3 is TGTGCCAGCAGCTTCAACAGGGGAGACATTCAGTACTTC. The entire variable domain, with the rest obtained from reference TRBV7-2 and TRBJ2-4, is as follows: GAGVSQSPSNKVTEKGKDVELRCDPISGHTALYWYRQSLGQGLEFLIYFQGNSAPDKSGLPSDRFSAERTGGSVSTLTIQRTQQEDSAVYLCASSFNRGDIQYFGAGTRLSVL.

This clonotype was detected ten times or more. The V call is TRBV7-2, the J call TRBJ1-4, with 7 bases fitting TRBD1. Germline V gives CDR1 SGHTA, CDR2 FQGNSA. The CDR3 extends over 15 amino acids. Unmatched junction bases numbered 5, after V lost 2 bases and J lost 5 bases. The CDR3 DNA follows: TGTGCCAGCAGCTTATCACAGGGGAGGAATGAAAAACTGTTTTTT. As protein: CASSLSQGRNEKLFF.

This clonotype was counted a single time. At one boundary the junction diverges from the germline segment, which might be a read error. The rearrangement uses TRBV30 and TRBJ1-2; 7 nucleotides align to TRBD1. CDR3 length: 15 residues. Germline V lookup: CDR1 GTSNPN, CDR2 SVGIG (reference sequence). As DNA, the CDR3 is TGTGCCTGGAGGGGAGGGGGCCCAGCTAAATATGGCTACACCTTC. Its translation: CAWRGGGPAKYGYTF.

In this sample, this clonotype turned up many times. The J gene is TRBJ2-3, the V gene TRBV4-3; no definite D call. Germline assignment: CDR1 LGHNA and CDR2 YSLEER. V lost 0 bases, J lost 2 bases, and 9 bases lay in between. CDR3 length: 15 amino acids. CDR3 protein: CASSQDVASTDTQYF. The CDR3 DNA reads TGCGCCAGCAGCCAAGATGTGGCCTCCACAGATACGCAGTATTTT.

This clonotype appeared a few times. The chain is built from TRBV5-4 and TRBJ2-5; TRBD1 might be the D (5 bases). Trimming took off 0 bases at V and 4 bases at J, with 10 bases between the two ends. CDR3 length equals 14 residues. Germline V gives CDR1 SGHNT, CDR2 YYREEE (reference sequence). The CDR3 sequence is CASSLEPQGETQYF. In DNA form, the CDR3 reads TGTGCCAGCAGCTTGGAACCCCAGGGAGAGACCCAGTACTTC. Together with reference TRBV5-4 and TRBJ2-5, the CDR3 gives the full variable domain: ETGVTQSPTHLIKTRGQQVTLRCSSQSGHNTVSWYQQALGQGPQFIFQYYREEENGRGNFPPRFSGLQFPNYSSELNVNALELDDSALYLCASSLEPQGETQYFGPGTRLLVL.

The chain carries TRBV7-2 and TRBJ1-2; D uncertain. Germline CDR1 is SGHTA and CDR2 is FQGNSA. V lost 6 bases to trimming and J lost 5 bases, with 25 bases between them. The CDR3 covers 17 residues. CDR3 region: CASRPPSTVVLKYGYTF. The CDR3 DNA reads TGTGCCAGCAGACCCCCGAGCACAGTGGTTTTGAAGTATGGCTACACCTTC.

This clonotype has a count of ten or more. The chain joins TRBV6-1 to TRBJ2-5; D possibly matches TRBD1 or TRBD2 (5 bases each). The CDR3 runs 15 residues. Trimming removed 6 bases at V and 2 bases at J, with 16 bases between. The V gene's germline CDR1 is MNHNS and CDR2 SASEGT. DNA of the CDR3: TGTGCCAGCAGGGCTCACGGGGCTGGTCAAGAGACCCAGTACTTC. It codes for CASRAHGAGQETQYF.

This clonotype showed up many times. This chain uses TRBV6-5 with TRBJ2-7; D possibly corresponds to TRBD1 (5 bases). V was pared by 6 bases and J by 11 bases, with 23 bases between. CDR3 length: 14 residues. The germline CDR1 and CDR2 sequences are MNHEY and SVGAGI. The CDR3 region is CASRAIDQGSKEYF. The CDR3 region has the DNA TGTGCCAGCAGGGCGATCGATCAGGGTTCCAAGGAGTACTTC.

A note on this clonotype: One base away lies a much larger clone, so this may be a sequencing read error. V is TRBV11-1 and J is TRBJ2-6; 8 bases match TRBD1. V was pared by 0 bases and J by 1 base, with 5 bases of the junction left unmatched. The CDR3 is 18 residues long. Germline lookup yields CDR1 SGHAT and CDR2 FQDESV (reference sequence). In DNA, the CDR3 is TGTGCCAGCAGCTTAGCGGGGGACAGGCCGTCTGGGGCCAACGTCCTGACTTTC. Protein product: CASSLAGDRPSGANVLTF.

The table lists this clonotype with many counts. The rearrangement joins TRBV10-1 to TRBJ2-1; weak D call: TRBD1 (5 bases). This CDR3 contains 13 residues. V lost 8 bases to trimming and J lost 4 bases, with 12 bases between them. Germline CDR1 WNHNN, CDR2 SYGVQD (reference sequence). The CDR3 loop is CASGADRYNEQFF. The CDR3, as DNA: TGCGCCAGCGGGGCGGACCGTTACAATGAGCAGTTCTTC.

This clonotype has ten or more counts. The chain couples TRBV20-1 to TRBJ2-2; possibly TRBD2 for D (6 bases). Trimming removed 0 bases at V and 5 bases at J, with 16 bases between. This CDR3 is 16 amino acids long. Germline V gene data show CDR1 as DFQATT and CDR2 as SNEGSKA (reference sequence). The CDR3 region has the DNA TGCAGTGCTAGAGATCAGACTAGGGGACGGACCGGGGAGCTGTTTTTT. Translation gives CSARDQTRGRTGELFF.

Worth noting for this clonotype: It may be a read error: a sequence one base away is much more abundant. The V and J genes are TRBV20-1 and TRBJ2-5; 11 bases fit TRBD2. CDR3 length equals 15 residues. Trimming removed 5 bases from V and 5 bases from J; junction bases left unmatched: 10. From germline, CDR1 is DFQATT and CDR2 SNEGSKA (reference sequence). The DNA of the CDR3 is TGCAGTGCTCCCGATAGCGGGGGGGCAAGTGAGACCCAGTACTTC. This sequence encodes CSAPDSGGASETQYF.

This chain joins TRBV7-9 and TRBJ2-7; maybe TRBD1 (6 bases). This CDR3 spans 13 amino acids. The V gene lost 10 bases and the J gene lost 3 bases, with 16 bases spanning the gap. Germline V gene sequence: CDR1 SEHNR, CDR2 FQNEAQ (reference sequence). For the CDR3, the DNA is TGTGCCATGGGCCTCCGGGACAACTACGAGCAGTACTTC. Translating it yields CAMGLRDNYEQYF.

This clonotype was observed at least ten times. The genes are TRBV5-4 and TRBJ1-2; TRBD1 matches at 10 bases. Looked up from germline, CDR1 is SGHNT and CDR2 is YYREEE (reference sequence). V was clipped by 4 bases and J by 5 bases; unmatched bases: 5. CDR3 length: 14 amino acids. CDR3 sequence: CASSTRTGGYGYTF. The CDR3 region has the DNA TGTGCCAGCAGCACTCGGACAGGGGGGTATGGCTACACCTTC.

This clonotype was observed at least ten times. The V call is TRBV12-3 or TRBV12-4, the J call TRBJ2-2; a possible D gene is TRBD2 (6 bases). The CDR3 has 14 residues. V was pared by 7 bases and J by 6 bases, with 15 bases between. The CDR3 loop is CASTGTFIAGELFF. The CDR3 bases are TGTGCCAGCACCGGGACTTTTATCGCCGGGGAGCTGTTTTTT.

This clonotype was seen repeatedly, ten times or more. This chain links TRBV5-1 with TRBJ2-7, with 10 bases identical to TRBD1. This CDR3 has 14 residues. Trimming removed 4 bases from V and 5 bases from J; junction bases left unmatched: 6. The germline V gene encodes CDR1 SGHRS and CDR2 YFSETQ. CDR3 sequence reads: CASSVDRGLNEQYF. CDR3 DNA sequence: TGCGCCAGCAGCGTCGACAGGGGGCTTAACGAGCAGTACTTC.

This clonotype was observed many times. V gene TRBV12-3 or TRBV12-4 combines with J gene TRBJ1-1; maybe TRBD1 (6 bases). The CDR3 consists of 12 residues. V lost 6 bases and J lost 4, with 9 bases in between. CDR3 nucleotides: TGTGCCAGCAGACAGGGTATCACTGAAGCTTTCTTT. Amino acids: CASRQGITEAFF.

This clonotype has a count of ten or more. This chain uses TRBV7-2 with TRBJ2-2; D is undetermined. The germline V gene encodes CDR1 SGHTA and CDR2 FQGNSA. Trimming took 2 bases from V and 1 from J, leaving 5 bases between them. The CDR3 length is 14 residues. In DNA, the CDR3 is TGTGCCAGCAGCTTATTAGGGAACACCGGGGAGCTGTTTTTT. Amino acids: CASSLLGNTGELFF.

This clonotype has a count of ten or more. A junction end diverges from the germline sequence, so it may reflect a read error. The chain recombines TRBV5-1 with TRBJ2-1; tentative D call: TRBD1 (6 bases). The germline V gene encodes CDR1 SGHRS and CDR2 YFSETQ. The CDR3 spans 13 residues. CDR3 DNA: TGCGCCAGCAGCCCCGCCCCAGGGGATTTCCCGATCTTC. Encoded protein: CASSPAPGDFPIF.

This clonotype was counted many times. This chain connects TRBV10-2 to TRBJ1-1, with 7 bases lining up with TRBD1. Losses at the gene ends were 8 bases for V and 0 bases for J; bases not matched to a gene: 6. Looked up from germline, CDR1 is WSHSY and CDR2 is SAAADI. The CDR3 sequence is 14 residues long. The CDR3 coding sequence is TGCGCCAGCGGACGACAGGGCTTGAACACTGAAGCTTTCTTT. This translates into CASGRQGLNTEAFF.

Ten or more counts support this clonotype. The chain links TRBV6-5 to TRBJ1-4; D is undetermined. V was clipped by 0 bases and J by 8 bases, with 10 bases between them. Germline V gives CDR1 MNHEY, CDR2 SVGAGI. CDR3 size: 14 residues. The CDR3 loop is CASSYSYLGEKLFF. In DNA, the CDR3 is TGTGCCAGCAGTTACTCCTATTTGGGGGAAAAACTGTTTTTT.